This TCR beta chain was found in a study of T cell responses to AZD1222 COVID-19 vaccine. Trimming shortened V by 6 bases and J by 2 bases, and 7 bases separated the two germline ends. The CDR3 runs to 11 residues. Germline V gives CDR1 SQVTM, CDR2 ANQGSEA. Study-level points and caveats: The sample set comprised mostly white British donors with more females, and clonal diversity was possibly underestimated. Targeting of unmutated variant regions was reportedly seen in nearly half of spike-specific TCRs.

This clone has more than one count but fewer than ten. Its antigen remains unknown. The assay was immunoSEQ multiplex PCR, and TCRdb's table has in-frame clones only and misses some. The sample carries approximately 130,000 clones, approximately 90% recorded once. This TCR was recovered from an adult who received the AZD1222 COVID-19 vaccine. This sequence joins TRBV29-1 and TRBJ2-5; D is possibly TRBD1 (5 bases). The sample here was peripheral blood, taken 28 days after the second AZD1222 dose. The CDR3 sequence: CSVQVQETQYF. The CDR3 DNA sequence: TGCAGCGTACAGGTTCAAGAGACCCAGTACTTC.